The 26 T cell receptor beta chains in this list originate from one sample, sequenced in a study of neurological immune-mediated disorders. TCRdb processed the 5' RACE reads anew with MiXCR; each CDR3 protein has one entry. The table shows about 55,000 distinct CDR3 sequences, with over 3.5% occurring only once. The sample taken for sequencing was CD4+ T cells from blood. The receptors stem from a woman between 35 and 50 years old with multiple sclerosis.

This clonotype has a count of ten or more. The rearrangement links TRBV7-9 to TRBJ1-1; D gene ambiguous. Deletions cut 0 bases from V and 3 bases from J, with 8 bases between. The CDR3 covers 14 residues. In germline, CDR1 is SEHNR, CDR2 FQNEAQ (reference sequence). The CDR3, as DNA: TGTGCCAGCAGCTTAGCCCAGGTTGACACTGAAGCTTTCTTT. Translated: CASSLAQVDTEAFF.

This clonotype has a count of ten or more. The chain carries TRBV29-1 and TRBJ2-5, with 9 bases identical to TRBD2. The V gene end was trimmed by 4 bases and the J gene end by 0 bases; junction bases not matched to a gene: 6. The CDR3 length is 15 residues. Germline V gene sequence: CDR1 SQVTM, CDR2 ANQGSEA. CDR3 residues: CSVGLAGTNQETQYF. In nucleotides, the CDR3 is TGCAGCGTTGGGCTAGCGGGGACCAACCAAGAGACCCAGTACTTC.

The gene calls are TRBV18 and TRBJ2-7; tentative D call: TRBD1 (6 bases). Trimming took 6 bases from V and 6 from J, leaving 15 bases between them. This CDR3 spans 13 amino acids. Germline CDR1 is KGHSH and CDR2 is LQKENI. CDR3: CASSLDSPGEQYF. CDR3 nucleotide sequence: TGTGCCAGCTCTCTGGACAGCCCGGGCGAGCAGTACTTC.

This clonotype was observed many times. CDR3 amino acids: CASSLYPFQGGDTEAFF. The CDR3 nucleotides read TGTGCCAGCAGCTTATACCCGTTTCAGGGGGGCGACACTGAAGCTTTCTTT. The chain links TRBV7-3 to TRBJ1-1; 7 bases map to TRBD1. Trimming removed 2 bases from V and 3 bases from J; junction bases left unmatched: 12. CDR1 and CDR2 (germline): SGHTA, FQGTGA. CDR3 length: 17 residues.

This clonotype was detected many times. V usage is TRBV4-2 and J usage is TRBJ2-3, with 11 bases identical to TRBD2. CDR3 length: 17 amino acids. The trim removed 2 bases at V and 2 bases at J, leaving 6 bases unmatched. Germline V CDR1 and CDR2: LGHNA, YNFKEQ. CDR3: CASSQHTSGGNTDTQYF. In nucleotides, the CDR3 is TGTGCCAGCAGCCAACATACTAGCGGGGGTAACACAGATACGCAGTATTTT.

This clonotype appeared many times. V gene TRBV5-6 combines with J gene TRBJ2-7, with TRBD1 identical over 7 bases. This CDR3 spans 15 amino acids. V shed 4 bases and J 3 bases; nucleotides not matched to a gene: 10. Germline assignment: CDR1 SGHDT and CDR2 YYEEEE. The CDR3 spells CASSPIRDRFYEQYF. CDR3 nucleotides: TGTGCCAGCAGCCCGATCCGGGACAGATTCTACGAGCAGTACTTC.

This clonotype has ten or more counts. The chain couples TRBV3-1 to TRBJ1-2, with 10 bases lining up with TRBD1. Germline trimming cut 4 bases from V and 7 bases from J; bases unmatched to any gene: 3. The CDR3 contains 13 residues. The germline CDR1 and CDR2 sequences are LGHDT and YNNKEL (reference sequence). CDR3 in DNA: TGTGCCAGCAGCCGAGGGACAGGGGCTGGCTACACCTTC. Residues: CASSRGTGAGYTF. Supplemented by reference TRBV3-1 and TRBJ1-2, the full variable domain reads DTAVSQTPKYLVTQMGNDKSIKCEQNLGHDTMYWYKQDSKKFLKIMFSYNNKELIINETVPNRFSPKSPDKAHLNLHINSLELGDSAVYFCASSRGTGAGYTFGSGTRLTVV.

There are many counts of this clonotype. V usage is TRBV5-1 and J usage is TRBJ2-1, with D possibly called TRBD1 or TRBD2 (5 bases each). There are 13 residues in the CDR3. Trimming pared 7 bases from V and 13 bases from J, leaving 21 bases between. The germline gives CDR1 SGHRS, CDR2 YFSETQ. Here the CDR3 reads CASFYTGARDQFF. In DNA, the CDR3 is TGCGCCAGCTTTTACACCGGGGCGCGAGATCAGTTCTTC.

This clonotype was counted at least ten times. The chain recombines TRBV10-3 with TRBJ1-6; 7 nucleotides agree with TRBD1. Germline V gene data show CDR1 as ENHRY and CDR2 as SYGVKD. CDR3 length: 15 residues. The V gene end was trimmed by 4 bases and the J gene end by 10 bases; junction bases not matched to a gene: 10. The CDR3 sequence: CAISALAGGSSPLHF. The CDR3, as DNA: TGTGCCATCAGTGCCCTGGCAGGGGGATCATCACCCCTCCACTTT.

In this sample, this clonotype turned up many times. The rearrangement links TRBV5-1 to TRBJ2-7, with D unresolved. The CDR3 extends over 12 amino acids. V lost 1 base and J lost 4, with 6 bases in between. Germline V CDR1 and CDR2: SGHRS, YFSETQ. In DNA, the CDR3 is TGCGCCAGCAGCTTGAATACGTACGAGCAGTACTTC. Translation gives CASSLNTYEQYF.

This clonotype was counted many times. The chain employs TRBV6-6 and TRBJ1-5; unclear D gene. Trimming took off 6 bases at V and 5 bases at J, with 14 bases between the two ends. Germline CDR1 MNHNY, CDR2 SVGAGI (reference sequence). The CDR3 covers 14 residues. CDR3 sequence: CASSQGSGYQPQHF. CDR3 DNA sequence: TGTGCCAGCAGCCAAGGATCGGGCTATCAGCCCCAGCATTTT.

The sample holds many counts of this clonotype. The chain combines TRBV9 with TRBJ2-1; 10 positions match TRBD1. The CDR3 runs to 15 residues. Germline V CDR1 and CDR2: SGDLS, YYNGEE. V lost 7 bases and J lost 7; bases outside the gene matches: 11. CDR3 nucleotide sequence: TGTGCCAGCTCCAGACCGGGACAGGGGAGAAATGAGCAGTTCTTC. Its protein product is CASSRPGQGRNEQFF. Drawing the rest from reference TRBV9 and TRBJ2-1, the complete variable domain is DSGVTQTPKHLITATGQRVTLRCSPRSGDLSVYWYQQSLDQGLQFLIQYYNGEERAKGNILERFSAQQFPDLHSELNLSSLELGDSALYFCASSRPGQGRNEQFFGPGTRLTVL.

The sample holds many counts of this clonotype. J is TRBJ2-1 and V is TRBV5-4; no reliable D call. The germline gives CDR1 SGHNT, CDR2 YYREEE (reference sequence). The V end was cut by 4 bases, the J end by 8 bases, with 13 bases between. There are 13 residues in the CDR3. CDR3 sequence: CASSATLRDEQFF. The CDR3 nucleotides read TGTGCCAGCAGCGCGACCCTAAGGGATGAGCAGTTCTTC.

The sample holds many counts of this clonotype. The rearrangement links TRBV29-1 to TRBJ1-1; maybe TRBD1 (6 bases). V shed 7 bases and J shed 4 bases, with 13 bases lying between them. Germline lookup yields CDR1 SQVTM and CDR2 ANQGSEA. CDR3 length: 12 amino acids. In DNA form, the CDR3 reads TGCAGCGCTCGAGGGGGTAGCACTGAAGCTTTCTTT. It specifies CSARGGSTEAFF.

In this sample, this clonotype turned up a few times. This chain links TRBV12-3 or TRBV12-4 with TRBJ1-1, with 9 bases aligning to TRBD1. J lost 4 bases, V lost 4 bases, and 4 bases had no gene match. The CDR3 loop spans 14 amino acids. CDR3 region: CASSSRQGGTEAFF. CDR3 bases: TGTGCCAGCAGTTCCCGACAGGGGGGCACTGAAGCTTTCTTT.

The V gene is TRBV2, the J gene TRBJ1-4; D remains unclear. Germline CDR1 reads SNHLY; CDR2 reads FYNNEI. This CDR3 spans 14 amino acids. Trimming removed 3 bases from V and 5 bases from J, with 10 bases in between. The CDR3 DNA sequence: TGTGCCAGCAGTGATGGAGGGTTCAATGAAAAACTGTTTTTT. It translates to CASSDGGFNEKLFF.

This clonotype came up many times. The rearrangement joins TRBV5-1 to TRBJ2-7; possible D gene TRBD1, 6 bases. CDR3 size: 14 residues. The V end was cut by 0 bases, the J end by 4 bases, with 11 bases between. Per the germline V gene, CDR1 is SGHRS and CDR2 is YFSETQ. The CDR3, as DNA: TGCGCCAGCAGCTTGGGTCCCAGGGGATACGAGCAGTACTTC. Amino acid sequence: CASSLGPRGYEQYF.

This clonotype was seen many times. The V and J genes are TRBV5-1 and TRBJ1-5; no firm D call. Germline CDR1 reads SGHRS; CDR2 reads YFSETQ. V was pared by 0 bases and J by 6 bases, with 7 bases between. The CDR3 covers 13 residues. The CDR3 coding sequence is TGCGCCAGCAGCTTGGAAGGGAGTCAGCCCCAGCATTTT. This translates into CASSLEGSQPQHF.

A word on this clonotype: A much bigger clone sits one base away, suggesting this may be a read error. V is TRBV2 and J is TRBJ2-1; a possible D gene is TRBD2 (5 bases). The V end lost 6 bases, the J end lost 6 bases, and 9 bases lay between the germline ends. Germline V CDR1 and CDR2: SNHLY, FYNNEI. The CDR3 consists of 12 residues. CDR3 protein: CASRGRVNEQFF. In DNA form, the CDR3 reads TGTGCCAGCAGAGGGAGAGTCAATGAGCAGTTCTTC.

Many counts were recorded for this clonotype. This chain joins TRBV5-1 and TRBJ2-1; D not certain. This CDR3 region has 14 residues. V was clipped by 4 bases and J by 5 bases, with 13 bases between them. Germline V gene lookup returns CDR1 SGHRS and CDR2 YFSETQ. This chain's CDR3 is CASSPERINNEQFF. CDR3 nucleotides: TGCGCCAGCAGCCCGGAGAGGATCAACAATGAGCAGTTCTTC.

This clonotype was seen at least ten times. The chain joins TRBV5-1 to TRBJ2-3, with TRBD2 identical over 9 bases. Germline V gene lookup returns CDR1 SGHRS and CDR2 YFSETQ. The CDR3 is made up of 15 amino acids. The V gene end was trimmed by 2 bases and the J gene end by 4 bases; junction bases not matched to a gene: 5. CDR3 in DNA: TGCGCCAGCAGCTTAGGCGGGGGGGGGCCAGATACGCAGTATTTT. This codes for CASSLGGGGPDTQYF.

This clonotype was counted many times. The chain employs TRBV29-1 and TRBJ1-1; D is unresolved. Germline CDR1 reads SQVTM; CDR2 reads ANQGSEA. The V end lost 7 bases, the J end lost 0 bases, and 15 bases lay between the germline ends. This CDR3 is 14 amino acids long. The CDR3 region is CSAKKGLVNTEAFF. The CDR3 DNA follows: TGCAGCGCTAAGAAGGGTTTAGTGAACACTGAAGCTTTCTTT.

In this sample, this clonotype turned up many times. V gene TRBV11-2 combines with J gene TRBJ2-2; the D gene is possibly TRBD2 (6 bases). This CDR3 contains 18 residues. Germline CDR1 and CDR2: SGHAT and FQNNGV. V lost 3 bases, J lost 7 bases, and 24 bases lay in between. CDR3 bases: TGTGCCAGCAGCTTTGGTTTGCTCCGGACTACTGTAGGCGGGGAGCTGTTTTTT. This translates into CASSFGLLRTTVGGELFF.

This clonotype was detected ten times or more. V gene TRBV9 combines with J gene TRBJ1-2; 9 nucleotides match TRBD1. The junction had 10 bases not matched to a gene; V was cut back by 4 bases and J by 3 bases. The CDR3 is made up of 16 amino acids. Germline V gene data show CDR1 as SGDLS and CDR2 as YYNGEE. Here the CDR3 DNA reads TGTGCCAGCAGCCTCACCGTACAGGGGGCGGACTATGGCTACACCTTC. It translates to CASSLTVQGADYGYTF.

At least ten counts were recorded for this clonotype. J is TRBJ2-2 and V is TRBV20-1; unclear D gene. Germline V gene sequence: CDR1 DFQATT, CDR2 SNEGSKA (reference sequence). CDR3 length equals 15 residues. Trimming left V 1 base short and J 0 bases short, with 9 bases between. The CDR3: CSARGANTNTGELFF. CDR3 DNA: TGCAGTGCTAGAGGGGCGAATACGAACACCGGGGAGCTGTTTTTT.

This clonotype appeared many times. The chain recombines TRBV10-3 with TRBJ1-5, with 9 bases identical to TRBD1. The CDR3 is made up of 15 amino acids. The J segment lost 7 bases and the V segment lost 4 bases, leaving 8 bases of the junction unmatched. The germline CDR1 and CDR2 sequences are ENHRY and SYGVKD. The CDR3 DNA sequence: TGTGCCATCAGTGGCGCGGGACAGGGTGACCAGCCCCAGCATTTT. Its translation: CAISGAGQGDQPQHF.